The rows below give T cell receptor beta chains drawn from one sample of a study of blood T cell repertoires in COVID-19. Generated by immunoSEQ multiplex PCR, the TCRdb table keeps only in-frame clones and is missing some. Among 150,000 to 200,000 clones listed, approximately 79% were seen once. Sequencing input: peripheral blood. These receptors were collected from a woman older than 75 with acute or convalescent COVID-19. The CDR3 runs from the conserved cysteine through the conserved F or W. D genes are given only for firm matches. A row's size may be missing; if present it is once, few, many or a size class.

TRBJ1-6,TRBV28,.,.,TGTGCCAGCCATCCCACCGGGAGAGGAACCTATAATTCACCCCTCCACTTT,CASHPTGRGTYNSPLHF
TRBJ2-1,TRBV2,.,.,TGTGCCAGCAGGCTCGCTCTTGGTACTACGAATGAGCAGTTCTTC,CASRLALGTTNEQFF
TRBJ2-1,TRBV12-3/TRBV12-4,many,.,TGTGCCAGCAGTTTGAGCATTTATGAGCAGTTCTTC,CASSLSIYEQFF
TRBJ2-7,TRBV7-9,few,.,TGTGCCAGCAGCTTAAGTAGTGGGTTCGGGGTCACCAAGCAGTACTTC,CASSLSSGFGVTKQYF
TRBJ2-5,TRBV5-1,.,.,TGCGCCAGCAGCTTGGGCCCAGGGGATGAGACCCAGTACTTC,CASSLGPGDETQYF
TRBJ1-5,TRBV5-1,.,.,TGCGCCAGCAGCATATCGGGACTCGACCACGGGCAGCCCCAGCATTTT,CASSISGLDHGQPQHF
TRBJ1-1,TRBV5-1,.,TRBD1,TGCGCCAGCAGCGTACAGGGGTGGGGGAACACTGAAGCTTTCTTT,CASSVQGWGNTEAFF
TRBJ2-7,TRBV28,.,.,TGTGCCAGCACTATACAGGGAAGCTCCTACGAGCAGTACTTC,CASTIQGSSYEQYF
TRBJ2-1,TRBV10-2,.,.,TGCGCCAGCAGTTTAGCGTATAGCTCCTACAATGAGCAGTTCTTC,CASSLAYSSYNEQFF
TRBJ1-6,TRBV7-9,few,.,TGTGCCAGTTGCCGGGGGGACTCACCCCTCCACTTT,CASCRGDSPLHF
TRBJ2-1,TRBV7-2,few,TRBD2,TGTGCCAGCAGTCCAAAGACTAGCGGGGACAATGAGCAGTTCTTC,CASSPKTSGDNEQFF
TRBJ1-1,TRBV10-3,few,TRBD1,TGTGCCGCAGGGGGGAACACTGAAGCTTTCTTT,CAAGGNTEAFF
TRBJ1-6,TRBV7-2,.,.,TGTGCCAGCAGCTTAGCCGGACAGTATTCACCCCTCCACTTT,CASSLAGQYSPLHF
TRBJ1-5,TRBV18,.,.,TGTGCCAGCTCACAACAGGATCGCAATCAGCCCCAGCATTTT,CASSQQDRNQPQHF
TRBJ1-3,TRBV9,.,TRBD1,TGTGCCAGCAGCACACAGGGGAACTCTGGAAACACCATATATTTT,CASSTQGNSGNTIYF
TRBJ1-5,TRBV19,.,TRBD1,TGTGCCAGTAGTATAGTACCGGGACAGCGATTACGCAATCAGCCCCAGCATTTT,CASSIVPGQRLRNQPQHF
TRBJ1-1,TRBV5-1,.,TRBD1,TGCGCCAGCAGGACCCAGGGGGGCGGCACTGAAGCTTTCTTT,CASRTQGGGTEAFF
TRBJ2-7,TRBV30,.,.,TGTGCCTGGAGTGGAGCCGAACGCTCATCCTACGAGCAGTACTTC,CAWSGAERSSYEQYF
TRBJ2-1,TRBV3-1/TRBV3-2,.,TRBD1,TGTGCCAGCAGCCTCGGGACAGTGGGTGAGCAGTTCTTC,CASSLGTVGEQFF
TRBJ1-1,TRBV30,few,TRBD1,TGTGCCTGGAGTGGACAGGGCGGGACTGAAGCTTTCTTT,CAWSGQGGTEAFF
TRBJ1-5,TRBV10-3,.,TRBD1,TGTGCCATCAGTGACGGACAGGGGATTACCAATCAGCCCCAGCATTTT,CAISDGQGITNQPQHF
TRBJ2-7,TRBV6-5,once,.,TGTGCCAGCAATTCTCTAGCGAACTCCTACGAGCAGTACTTC,CASNSLANSYEQYF
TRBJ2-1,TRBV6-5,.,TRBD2,TGTGCCAGCAGTTGGACGGGAGGATCCAATGAGCAGTTCTTC,CASSWTGGSNEQFF
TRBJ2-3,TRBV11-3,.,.,TGTGCCAGCAGCGCATCTGGAGGCACAGATACGCAGTATTTT,CASSASGGTDTQYF
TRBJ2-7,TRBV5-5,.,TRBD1,TGTGCCAGCAGCAGTAGAGACAGGGGGTTGTACGAGCAGTACTTC,CASSSRDRGLYEQYF
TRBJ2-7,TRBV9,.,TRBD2,TGTGCCAGCAGCGGGGTAGCGGGAGGCCCCCGGAACGAGCAGTACTTC,CASSGVAGGPRNEQYF
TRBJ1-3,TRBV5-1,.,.,TGCGCCAGCAGCTCCTTATCGGCGGGGACGTTGGGAAACACCATATATTTT,CASSSLSAGTLGNTIYF
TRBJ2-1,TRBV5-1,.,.,TGCGCCAGCAGCCCCATTTTTAGCGGAGACAATGAGCAGTTCTTC,CASSPIFSGDNEQFF
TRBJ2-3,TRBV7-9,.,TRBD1,TGTGCCAGCCAGTCCCAGGGGGCGGACAAAGATACGCAGTATTTT,CASQSQGADKDTQYF
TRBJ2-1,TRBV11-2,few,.,TGTGCCAGCAGTTGGACACAATACAATGAGCAGTTCTTC,CASSWTQYNEQFF
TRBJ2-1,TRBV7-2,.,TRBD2,TGTGCCAGAAGACTAGCGGGAGGCGGTGAGCAGTTCTTC,CARRLAGGGEQFF
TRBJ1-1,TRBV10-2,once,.,TGCGCCAGCAGTCCCGAGGACACTGAAGCTTTCTTT,CASSPEDTEAFF
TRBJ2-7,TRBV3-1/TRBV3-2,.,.,TGTGCCAGCAGCCACCCTTCGACACACGAGCAGTACTTC,CASSHPSTHEQYF
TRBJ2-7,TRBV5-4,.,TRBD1,TGTGCCAGCAGCGGATCCAAAGGGACAGACTCCTACGAGCAGTACTTC,CASSGSKGTDSYEQYF
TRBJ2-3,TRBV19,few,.,TGTGCCAGTAGTTGGGGCCCAGGAGATACGCAGTATTTT,CASSWGPGDTQYF
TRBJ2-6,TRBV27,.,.,TGTGCCAGCAGTTTAAATGGACAGCTTTTCTCTGGGGCCAACGTCCTGACTTTC,CASSLNGQLFSGANVLTF
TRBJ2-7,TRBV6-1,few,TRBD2,TGTGCCAGCAGTGTCACAGTGTTGGCTAGCGGACCCTACGAGCAGTACTTC,CASSVTVLASGPYEQYF
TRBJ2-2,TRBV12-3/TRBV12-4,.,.,TGTGCCAGCAGTTTAGAACTAGCTGGGGAGCTGTTTTTT,CASSLELAGELFF
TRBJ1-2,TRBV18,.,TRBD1,TGTGCCAGCTCACCGGCGGGACAGGGCGACTATGGCTACACCTTC,CASSPAGQGDYGYTF
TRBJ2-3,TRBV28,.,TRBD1,TGTGCCAGCAGGCTCCAGGACAGGGCCAGCACAGATACGCAGTATTTT,CASRLQDRASTDTQYF
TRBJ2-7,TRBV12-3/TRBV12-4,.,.,TGTGCCAGCACCCTACGGGGGGCGGGCGAGCAGTACTTC,CASTLRGAGEQYF
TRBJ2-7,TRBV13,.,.,TGTGCCAGCAGCCGCTCCTACGAGCAGTACTTC,CASSRSYEQYF
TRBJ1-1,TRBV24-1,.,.,TGTACCACCAGTGTCAGGGAGGAGGGTGACACTGAAGCTTTCTTT,CTTSVREEGDTEAFF
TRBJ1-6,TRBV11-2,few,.,TGTGCCAGCAGCTTAGAGGGCAGGGCTAATTCACCCCTCCACTTT,CASSLEGRANSPLHF
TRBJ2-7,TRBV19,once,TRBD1,TGTGCCAGTGGCGCCCAGGGGGCGCGACCCTACGAGCAGTACTTC,CASGAQGARPYEQYF
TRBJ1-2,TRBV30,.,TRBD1,TGTGCCTGGAGTGTCGACGACAGGGGCGGCTACACCTTC,CAWSVDDRGGYTF
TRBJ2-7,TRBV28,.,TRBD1,TGTGCCAGCAGTTTGGGGACAGACGAGCAGTACTTC,CASSLGTDEQYF